Following are 30 T cell receptor beta chains from one sample sequenced in a study of blood T cell repertoires in COVID-19. Clones were sequenced by immunoSEQ multiplex PCR, and TCRdb holds only the in-frame ones, with some missing. The sample has more than 300,000 clones, roughly 91% seen once; the top ten hold 1.5% to 2%. Source material: peripheral blood. These receptors all stem from a woman aged 30 to 39 with COVID-19, enrolled during active disease.

The rearrangement joins TRBV6-5 to TRBJ1-2; D perhaps matches TRBD1 (5 bases). The CDR3 consists of 13 residues. In germline, CDR1 is MNHEY, CDR2 SVGAGI. V shed 5 bases and J shed 4 bases, with 11 bases lying between them. The CDR3 loop reads CASSRDGGYGYTF. In nucleotides, the CDR3 is TGTGCCAGCAGTCGAGACGGGGGCTATGGCTACACCTTC.

The table lists this clone with a few counts. The V and J genes are TRBV28 and TRBJ1-2, with TRBD1 identical over 9 bases. The CDR3 is 14 residues long. Germline V gene lookup returns CDR1 MDHEN and CDR2 SYDVKM. The V gene end was trimmed by 4 bases and the J gene end by 10 bases; junction bases not matched to a gene: 10. The CDR3 bases are TGTGCCAGCAGTTCCCCGGACAGGGGCGCGATCTACACCTTC. It specifies CASSSPDRGAIYTF.

This clone turned up a few times. The chain joins TRBV6-4 to TRBJ2-3, with TRBD2 matching over 11 bases. The CDR3 contains 15 residues. Trimming at V came to 4 bases and at J to 1 base, leaving 1 base not matched to a gene. Germline V gives CDR1 MRHNA, CDR2 SNTAGT. CDR3 DNA sequence: TGTGCCAGCAGTGCGACTAGCGGGGGCACAGATACGCAGTATTTT. Amino acids: CASSATSGGTDTQYF.

The chain couples TRBV18 to TRBJ1-6, with 11 positions matching TRBD1. Germline V gene data show CDR1 as KGHSH and CDR2 as LQKENI. The CDR3 length is 19 residues. V trimming: 6 bases; J trimming: 1 base; junction bases outside the gene matches: 11. The CDR3 nucleotides read TGTGCCAGCTCGACCGTAGGACAGGGGGCAGGGTCCTATAATTCACCCCTCCACTTT. This gives the protein CASSTVGQGAGSYNSPLHF.

The chain has TRBV21-1 and TRBJ1-2; the D call in the table, TRBD1, was not verified against the DNA. TRBV21-1 is designated a pseudogene. The CDR3 sequence is 13 residues long. In DNA, the CDR3 is TGTGCCAGCAGTACGACAGGAGTCTATGGCTACACCTTC. Amino acids: CASSTTGVYGYTF.

The rearrangement uses TRBV6-1 and TRBJ2-5; TRBD2 matches at 7 bases. V was pared by 2 bases and J by 2 bases, with 2 bases of the junction left unmatched. This CDR3 has 14 residues. Germline V gene data show CDR1 as MNHNS and CDR2 as SASEGT. The CDR3 here is CASSELGGQETQYF. The CDR3 region has the DNA TGTGCCAGCAGTGAATTGGGGGGGCAAGAGACCCAGTACTTC.

The chain joins TRBV5-1 to TRBJ1-6; tentatively, D is TRBD1 (5 bases). There are 16 residues in the CDR3. Germline assignment: CDR1 SGHRS and CDR2 YFSETQ. Trimming left V 0 bases short and J 7 bases short, with 14 bases between. This CDR3 reads CASSLALAGRNSPLHF. Written as DNA, the CDR3 is TGCGCCAGCAGCTTGGCCCTGGCAGGGCGCAATTCACCCCTCCACTTT.

This chain links TRBV14 with TRBJ2-2, with D possibly matching TRBD1 (5 bases). V lost 1 base and J lost 4, with 10 bases in between. The CDR3 covers 15 residues. Per germline, CDR1 SGHDN and CDR2 FVKESK. Written as DNA, the CDR3 is TGTGCCAGCAGCCAAGTACAGGCCTTCACCGGGGAGCTGTTTTTT. It yields the protein CASSQVQAFTGELFF.

V gene TRBV5-1 combines with J gene TRBJ1-1, with 7 bases aligning to TRBD1. The CDR3 is 13 residues long. CDR1 and CDR2 (germline): SGHRS, YFSETQ. With 2 bases clipped from V and 8 bases from J, the junction kept 6 bases outside the gene matches. The CDR3, as DNA: TGCGCCAGCAGCTTCCAACAGGGGTCGGAAGCTTTCTTT. As protein: CASSFQQGSEAFF.

CDR3 DNA: TGTGCCAGCAGCTCCGAGACAGATACGCAGTATTTT. Translating gives CASSSETDTQYF. The rearrangement joins TRBV5-4 to TRBJ2-3; D is ambiguous. The CDR3 runs 12 residues. Between the trimmed V and J ends, which lost 3 bases and 3 bases, there was a span of 5 bases. Germline values: CDR1 SGHNT, CDR2 YYREEE (reference sequence).

The genes are TRBV13 and TRBJ1-1, with 10 bases that match TRBD1. The CDR3 has 16 amino acids. Germline V gene data show CDR1 as PRHDT and CDR2 as FYEKMQ (reference sequence). Trimming at V came to 4 bases and at J to 3 bases, leaving 8 bases not matched to a gene. CDR3 in amino acids: CASSSRTGGRYTEAFF. The CDR3 bases are TGTGCCAGCAGCTCCCGGACAGGGGGGAGGTACACTGAAGCTTTCTTT. The variable domain in full, completed from reference TRBV13 and TRBJ1-1, reads AAGVIQSPRHLIKEKRETATLKCYPIPRHDTVYWYQQGPGQDPQFLISFYEKMQSDKGSIPDRFSAQQFSDYHSELNMSSLELGDSALYFCASSSRTGGRYTEAFFGQGTRLTVV.

The rearrangement uses TRBV4-1 and TRBJ1-4; D is ambiguous. The V end lost 3 bases, the J end lost 8 bases, and 7 bases lay between the germline ends. The germline V gene has CDR1 MGHRA and CDR2 YSYEKL. CDR3 length: 12 amino acids. The CDR3 region is CASSHPFEKLFF. The CDR3 DNA is TGCGCCAGCAGCCATCCCTTCGAAAAACTGTTTTTT.

CDR3 amino acids: CASSDRDRGTDTQYF. The CDR3 DNA reads as TGCGCCAGCAGTGACCGGGACAGGGGCACAGATACGCAGTATTTT. The rearrangement joins TRBV10-2 to TRBJ2-3; 9 bases agree with TRBD1. The CDR3 extends over 15 amino acids. CDR1 WSHSY and CDR2 SAAADI come from the germline V gene. With 3 bases clipped from V and 1 base from J, the junction kept 2 bases outside the gene matches.

The chain employs TRBV9 and TRBJ2-1; 8 nucleotides line up with TRBD1. With 6 bases clipped from V and 8 bases from J, the junction kept 10 bases outside the gene matches. This CDR3 spans 14 amino acids. Germline CDR1 SGDLS, CDR2 YYNGEE. The CDR3 is CASTLGTGVHEQFF. The CDR3 DNA is TGTGCCAGCACGCTAGGGACAGGAGTTCATGAGCAGTTCTTC.

The chain uses TRBV20-1 and TRBJ1-5; tentative D call: TRBD1 (5 bases). Germline V gene data show CDR1 as DFQATT and CDR2 as SNEGSKA (reference sequence). This CDR3 is 16 amino acids long. V dropped 3 bases and J dropped 0 bases, with 15 bases sitting between them. The CDR3 reads CSASNPGLYSNQPQHF. As DNA, the CDR3 is TGCAGTGCTAGTAATCCGGGACTATATAGCAATCAGCCCCAGCATTTT.

About this clone itself: This CDR3 is also generated by other DNA sequences in the sample. The chain employs TRBV20-1 and TRBJ2-5; D gene ambiguous. Germline V gives CDR1 DFQATT, CDR2 SNEGSKA (reference sequence). Deletions cut 0 bases from V and 5 bases from J, with 4 bases between. The CDR3 runs to 11 residues. This CDR3 reads CSARDLETQYF. CDR3 DNA sequence: TGCAGTGCTAGAGATCTCGAGACCCAGTACTTC.

This chain's CDR3 is CASRETGGSEYGYTF. The CDR3 bases are TGCGCCAGCAGGGAGACAGGGGGCTCAGAATATGGCTACACCTTC. This chain uses TRBV5-1 with TRBJ1-2, with TRBD1 matching over 10 bases. This CDR3 has 15 residues. The V gene end was trimmed by 5 bases and the J gene end by 5 bases; junction bases not matched to a gene: 9. Germline V gene lookup returns CDR1 SGHRS and CDR2 YFSETQ.

The J gene is TRBJ1-1, the V gene TRBV2; 7 bases align to TRBD1. Unmatched junction bases numbered 5, after V lost 0 bases and J lost 4 bases. CDR3 length: 15 amino acids. The germline gives CDR1 SNHLY, CDR2 FYNNEI. The CDR3 DNA reads TGTGCCAGCAGTGAAGCCAGGACAGGATCCACTGAAGCTTTCTTT. Protein product: CASSEARTGSTEAFF.

The rearrangement links TRBV5-1 to TRBJ2-3; TRBD1 matches at 9 bases. The trim removed 1 base at V and 5 bases at J, leaving 8 bases unmatched. The germline V gene has CDR1 SGHRS and CDR2 YFSETQ. The CDR3 length is 16 residues. The CDR3 nucleotides are TGCGCCAGCAGCTTGCGGTGGGACAGGGTTTTAGATACGCAGTATTTT. Amino acid sequence: CASSLRWDRVLDTQYF.

The chain is built from TRBV15 and TRBJ2-3; maybe TRBD2 (7 bases). This CDR3 is 14 amino acids long. V gave up 0 bases and J gave up 14 bases, with 18 bases separating them. The germline CDR1 and CDR2 sequences are LNHNV and YYDKDF (reference sequence). The CDR3 spells CATSRDRGGREGYF. In DNA form, the CDR3 reads TGTGCCACCAGCAGAGATAGGGGGGGCAGGGAAGGGTATTTT.

This chain joins TRBV3-1 (or the pseudogene TRBV3-2) and TRBJ1-2, with TRBD1 matching 9 bases. Germline CDR1 and CDR2: LGHDT and YNNKEL (reference sequence). The CDR3 is made up of 15 amino acids. V trimming: 2 bases; J trimming: 7 bases; junction bases outside the gene matches: 8. CDR3 in DNA: TGTGCCAGCAGCCAATTGGACAGGGGTGATAGTGGCTACACCTTC. Its translation is CASSQLDRGDSGYTF.

This chain uses TRBV6-6 with TRBJ2-1; D is uncertain. Trimming took 4 bases from V and 9 from J, leaving 10 bases between them. CDR3 size: 12 residues. CDR1 and CDR2 from the germline V gene are MNHNY and SVGAGI (reference sequence). This CDR3 reads CASSFLAAEQFF. The CDR3 DNA reads as TGTGCCAGCAGTTTCTTAGCAGCTGAGCAGTTCTTC.

V usage is TRBV9 and J usage is TRBJ2-1, with no clear D. V was cut by 3 bases and J by 5 bases, with 9 bases left in between. This CDR3 region has 13 residues. CDR1 is SGDLS, CDR2 YYNGEE, per germline. This chain's CDR3 is CASSGLANNEQFF. In DNA, the CDR3 is TGTGCCAGCAGCGGGCTTGCCAACAATGAGCAGTTCTTC.

The genes are TRBV11-2 and TRBJ1-2; D uncertain. The CDR3 runs to 17 residues. Germline V gives CDR1 SGHAT, CDR2 FQNNGV. Trimming stripped 0 bases from V and 8 bases from J, with 22 bases between. CDR3 coding DNA: TGTGCCAGCAGCTTAGATCGCATAGTAGTGACACACGGCGGCTACACCTTC. Translation: CASSLDRIVVTHGGYTF.

The chain couples TRBV19 to TRBJ1-5; no clear D gene. V gave up 6 bases and J gave up 0 bases, with 12 bases separating them. Per the germline V gene, CDR1 is LNHDA and CDR2 is SQIVND (reference sequence). CDR3 length: 15 residues. CDR3 coding DNA: TGTGCCAGTAGCTTGACCACAGATAGCAATCAGCCCCAGCATTTT. This sequence encodes CASSLTTDSNQPQHF. Combining the CDR3 with reference TRBV19 and TRBJ1-5 gives the whole variable domain DGGITQSPKYLFRKEGQNVTLSCEQNLNHDAMYWYRQDPGQGLRLIYYSQIVNDFQKGDIAEGYSVSREKKESFPLTVTSAQKNPTAFYLCASSLTTDSNQPQHFGDGTRLSIL.

The chain employs TRBV29-1 and TRBJ1-6; 7 nucleotides line up with TRBD1. The V gene's germline CDR1 is SQVTM and CDR2 ANQGSEA. The CDR3 runs to 13 residues. The trim removed 6 bases at V and 8 bases at J, leaving 7 bases unmatched. CDR3 nucleotides: TGCAGCGTCCAGACAGGGTGGGATTCACCCCTCCACTTT. Translating it yields CSVQTGWDSPLHF.

This chain uses TRBV2 with TRBJ2-1; 13 nucleotides agree with TRBD2. Germline V CDR1 and CDR2: SNHLY, FYNNEI. V trimming: 1 base; J trimming: 4 bases; junction bases outside the gene matches: 4. The CDR3 is 17 amino acids. CDR3: CASSEGLAGGKYNEQFF. In DNA, the CDR3 is TGTGCCAGCAGTGAAGGACTAGCGGGGGGCAAGTACAATGAGCAGTTCTTC. The whole variable domain, filled in from reference TRBV2 and TRBJ2-1, reads EPEVTQTPSHQVTQMGQEVILRCVPISNHLYFYWYRQILGQKVEFLVSFYNNEISEKSEIFDDQFSVERPDGSNFTLKIRSTKLEDSAMYFCASSEGLAGGKYNEQFFGPGTRLTVL.

The chain is built from TRBV19 and TRBJ1-5; tentative D call: TRBD1 (6 bases). The CDR3 is 12 amino acids. Germline V gives CDR1 LNHDA, CDR2 SQIVND (reference sequence). The V end lost 8 bases, the J end lost 5 bases, and 10 bases lay between the germline ends. The CDR3 DNA sequence: TGTGCCAGTGGGGGGGCCGATCAGCCCCAGCATTTT. As protein: CASGGADQPQHF.

This sequence joins TRBV10-1 and TRBJ2-7, with 8 positions matching TRBD1. After removal of 7 bases from V and 2 bases from J, the junction contained 13 bases not matched to a gene. CDR1 WNHNN and CDR2 SYGVQD come from the germline V gene (reference sequence). CDR3 length: 16 residues. DNA of the CDR3: TGCGCCAGCACCAAAACAGGGGACAGGAGTGCCTACGAGCAGTACGTC. The encoded protein is CASTKTGDRSAYEQYV.

This rearrangement joins TRBV28 to TRBJ1-5, with 10 bases that match TRBD1. CDR1 and CDR2 (germline): MDHEN, SYDVKM. The CDR3 loop spans 15 amino acids. V was clipped by 6 bases and J by 5 bases; unmatched bases: 7. The CDR3 sequence is CASRPETGGYQPQHF. The CDR3 nucleotides are TGTGCCAGCAGACCAGAGACAGGGGGCTATCAGCCCCAGCATTTT. The variable domain in full, with the rest retrieved from reference TRBV28 and TRBJ1-5, is DVKVTQSSRYLVKRTGEKVFLECVQDMDHENMFWYRQDPGLGLRLIYFSYDVKMKEKGDIPEGYSVSREKKERFSLILESASTNQTSMYLCASRPETGGYQPQHFGDGTRLSIL.